These 2 T cell receptor beta chains were all obtained from the same sample, sequenced in a study of blood T cells in healthy people across ages. A second roughly 7 to 11 cycle PCR used barcoded and J-beta primers. TCRdb called the 5' RACE reads again in MiXCR, with one record for every CDR3 protein. The data contain about 280,000 distinct CDR3 sequences, around 27% of them singletons. Sequencing was performed on blood. All receptors derive from a woman in her seventies in good health.

The sample holds a few counts of this clonotype. V and J are TRBV20-1 and TRBJ2-1; 7 bases are a match to TRBD2. CDR1 and CDR2 from the germline V gene are DFQATT and SNEGSKA (reference sequence). V lost 7 bases, J lost 6 bases, and 9 bases stayed unmatched. The CDR3 length is 13 residues. The CDR3 nucleotides are TGCAGTGGACGGGAGGCGGGGTTCAATGAGCAGTTCTTC. Translating it yields CSGREAGFNEQFF.

This sequence joins TRBV3-1 and TRBJ1-1; the D is unclear. The germline V and J ends were trimmed by 4 bases and 7 bases, with 10 bases remaining between them. The germline gives CDR1 LGHDT, CDR2 YNNKEL (reference sequence). The CDR3 extends over 12 amino acids. The CDR3 reads CASSRMKGEAFF. CDR3 nucleotides: TGTGCCAGCAGCCGAATGAAGGGTGAAGCTTTCTTT. The variable domain in full, completed from reference TRBV3-1 and TRBJ1-1, reads DTAVSQTPKYLVTQMGNDKSIKCEQNLGHDTMYWYKQDSKKFLKIMFSYNNKELIINETVPNRFSPKSPDKAHLNLHINSLELGDSAVYFCASSRMKGEAFFGQGTRLTVV.